Given below is one T cell receptor (beta chain) in context. Its recognized antigen is unknown. No qualities accompany the bases; no much larger clone lies one base away. These data come from a study of quantifying T cell responses using KT2 cells (dated by TCRdb to 2015 to 2018). For the wider study: RNA was DNase-treated and reverse transcribed with TCR alpha and beta constant-region primers, mostly using SuperScript III. The efficiency of the T4 ligation step under optimum conditions was estimated to be above 9.5%. PCR2 was performed as a SYBR Green qPCR and was stopped at a predetermined fluorescence threshold so that over-amplification was avoided. What the research found in general, with its limitations: Counts of KT2 alpha and beta sequences scaled linearly with input KT2 cell number over several orders of magnitude. Even at the lowest spike-in tested, roughly one KT2 cell per 100,000 PBMC, KT2 sequences were still detected. Detection of KT2 sequences showed saturation at very high KT2 spike-in numbers. No side-by-side comparison of the pipeline with other TCR sequencing techniques was included in the study.

CDR1 is given as MNHNY and CDR2 as SVGAGI, both from the germline V gene (reference sequence). V sheds 10 bases and J sheds 0 bases, leaving 13 bases between their ends. The CDR3 goes from the cysteine to the phenylalanine over 13 residues. CDR3 DNA is the only sequence kept; it has 39 bases, read in frame from the first base. Known numbers of KT2, a T cell clone whose TCR had been sequenced previously, were spiked into unfractionated PBMC to test the sensitivity and accuracy of the pipeline. KT2 cells were mixed with a fixed number of PBMC to create a range of KT2-to-PBMC ratios. The protocol used for the library was UMI-ligation and nested PCR. T4 RNA ligase 1 was used to ligate a single-stranded oligonucleotide containing the Illumina SP2 sequence and a UMI to the 3' end of the cDNA. PCR1 ran three to five cycles (98°C 15 s, 69°C 30 s, 72°C 40 s); the beta primer was an equimolar mix of RC1.1 and RC1.2 covering TRBC1 and TRBC2. From PCR2 onward, TCR alpha and beta chains were processed separately, with sample indices and Illumina adaptors added. The UMI, placed after an 8-base spacer, consisted of 12 random nucleotides arranged as two hexamers with a spacer between them. Libraries were sequenced on an Illumina MiSeq using v2 2x251 paired-end chemistry, with some 13 samples typically included per run. PhiX DNA at about 5-8% was added to each sequencing library to increase diversity. The original methods were these. Raw reads were converted to FASTQ with bcl2fastq and demultiplexed by dual indices using Demultiplexor. Decombinator assigned V and J genes by tag matching, allowing a single base-pair mismatch. Using UMIs, Collapsinator corrected both sequencing errors and the frequency errors that come from PCR heterogeneity. CDR3Translator converted Decombinator identifiers to nucleotide sequence, translated to amino acids, and extracted CDR3 using C- and N-terminal motifs. A cluster of KT2 sequences that shared one unique molecular identifier was counted as a single distinct KT2 TCR. Starting from the raw public reads, TCRdb applied fastp trimming at Q25, assembled clones with MiXCR and retained in-frame beta chains. Entries that share a CDR3 protein sequence are merged under the most common genes and DNA. None of the V and J calls come from the authors' own analysis; TCRdb made them. In all, the sample holds 40,000 or so distinct CDR3 sequences, and around 15% of those were seen once. Approximately 45% of the sample is held by the ten biggest clonotypes.

Sequencing was done on a sample of PBMCs spiked with cells of the T cell clone KT2. The TCR comes from a human donor. The V and J genes are TRBV6-6 and TRBJ2-7; tentative D gene TRBD1, with 5 bases matching. The DNA reads TGTGCCACCAACCAGGGTCACTCCTACGAGCAGTACTTC. Protein translation: CATNQGHSYEQYF.